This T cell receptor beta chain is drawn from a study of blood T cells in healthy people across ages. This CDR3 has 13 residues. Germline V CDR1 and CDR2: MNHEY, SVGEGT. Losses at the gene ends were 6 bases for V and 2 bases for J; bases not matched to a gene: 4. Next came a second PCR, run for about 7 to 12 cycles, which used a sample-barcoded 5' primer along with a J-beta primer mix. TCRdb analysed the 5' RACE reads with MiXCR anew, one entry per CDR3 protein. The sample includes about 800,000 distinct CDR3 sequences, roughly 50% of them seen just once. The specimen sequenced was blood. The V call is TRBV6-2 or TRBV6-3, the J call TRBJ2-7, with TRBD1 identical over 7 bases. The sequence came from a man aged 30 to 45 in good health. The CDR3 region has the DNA TGTGCCAGCAGGAACAGGGGCCCCTACGAGCAGTACTTC. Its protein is CASRNRGPYEQYF.